These T cell receptor beta chains were read from a single sample in a study of tumor and adjacent non-tumor tissue in lung cancer. TCRdb reanalysed the multiplex PCR reads using MiXCR and keeps one entry per CDR3 protein. The repertoire consists of about 200,000 distinct CDR3 sequences, with roughly 70% occurring once and the leading ten covering roughly 24%. Material: lung tumor tissue. These receptors originate from a man in his sixties with non-small cell lung cancer. CDR3s include the opening cysteine and the closing phenylalanine or tryptophan. D genes are given only for firm matches. Expanded clones get a size class; other rows say once, few or many, or leave the size out.

V	D	J	size	DNA	CDR3
TRBV11-2	TRBD2	TRBJ2-1	once	TGTACCAGCAGACAGAGGGGAGGGCGGGACTACAATGAGCAGTTCTTC	CTSRQRGGRDYNEQFF
TRBV11-3	-	TRBJ2-1	-	TGTACCAGCAGCCCGCACATGGGAAGCGATGAGCAGTTCTTC	CTSSPHMGSDEQFF
TRBV20-1	-	TRBJ2-5	-	TGCAGTACTAGAGGCCAGGGAATCGGTGGGACCCAGTACTTC	CSTRGQGIGGTQYF
TRBV30	-	TRBJ2-1	-	TGTGCCTGGAGTGTACAGCGCTGGCCGAACTACAATGACCAGTTCTTC	CAWSVQRWPNYNDQFF
TRBV5-6	TRBD1	TRBJ1-6	-	TGTGCCAGCAGGGGACAGGGCCTTTCACCCCTCCACTTT	CASRGQGLSPLHF
TRBV5-4	TRBD1	TRBJ2-5	-	TGTGCCAGCAGCCCCGGGACAGTTCAAGAGACCCAGTACTTC	CASSPGTVQETQYF
TRBV6-1	-	TRBJ2-7	few	TGTGCCAGCACCCCCCAAGGATCAAGGAGGGCTCCCTACGAGCAGTACTTC	CASTPQGSRRAPYEQYF
TRBV6-5	-	TRBJ2-1	-	TGTGCCAGCAGTTACGGGTACGATGAACAGTTCTTC	CASSYGYDEQFF
TRBV11-3	TRBD2	TRBJ2-1	-	TGTGCCAGCAGCTTAGGAGCTAGCGGAGGAGGCGCGCAGCTCTTC	CASSLGASGGGAQLF
TRBV4-2	-	TRBJ2-3	few	TGTGCCAGCAGCCAAGTCAAGGGCGGCGCGACAGATACGCAGTATTTT	CASSQVKGGATDTQYF
TRBV20-1	TRBD2	TRBJ2-5	many	TGCAGTGCAGAGGGACTAGCGGGGGTGAAGACCCAGTACTTC	CSAEGLAGVKTQYF
TRBV29-1	-	TRBJ2-3	-	TGCAGCGTTGAAGGACAGAGCACAGATACGCAGTATTTT	CSVEGQSTDTQYF
TRBV6-5	TRBD1	TRBJ2-2	once	TGTGCCAGCAGTTACAGGGACAGATTAACCGAGGAGTTGTTTTTT	CASSYRDRLTEELFF
TRBV20-1	TRBD2	TRBJ2-5	-	TGCAGTGCTAGGTCCCTAGCGGGAGGCAGAGAGACCCAGTACTTC	CSARSLAGGRETQYF
TRBV6-1	-	TRBJ2-6	-	TGTGCCAGCCTAAAACAGGGTTCCGGGGCCAACGTCCTGACTTTC	CASLKQGSGANVLTF
TRBV20-1	-	TRBJ2-5	-	TGCAGTGCTAGAGACGAGGATTTAGGGGGAGGGCCCCAGGAGACCCAGTACTTC	CSARDEDLGGGPQETQYF
TRBV12-3/TRBV12-4	TRBD2	TRBJ2-3	few	TGTGCCAGCAGTTTTAGCGGGAGGGCAGATACGCAGTATTTT	CASSFSGRADTQYF
TRBV29-1	-	TRBJ2-5	many	TGCAGCGTTGCGGCCAGTCACCAAGAGACCCAGTACTTC	CSVAASHQETQYF
TRBV24-1	TRBD2	TRBJ2-3	-	TGTGCCACCAGTGGCGGGGGACTAGCAAGCACAGATACGCAGTATTTT	CATSGGGLASTDTQYF
TRBV6-1	TRBD1	TRBJ1-6	-	TGTGCCAGCGGGGCGTCCCCGACAGGGTCCTATAATTCACCCCTCCACTTC	CASGASPTGSYNSPLHF
TRBV6-1	-	TRBJ2-1	few	TGTGCCACCCGCCGGGGGCAACCCTACAATGAGCAGTTCTTC	CATRRGQPYNEQFF
TRBV28	-	TRBJ2-3	-	TGTGCAAGCAGTATCGGGGGGTACAGGGGGACAGATATGCAATATTTT	CASSIGGYRGTDMQYF